Shown below are 20 T cell receptor beta chains from a single sample sequenced in a study of cytomegalovirus exposure and HLA in healthy donors. Use of 60 Vbeta and 13 Jbeta primers characterized the PCR. Profiling relied on immunoSEQ multiplex PCR, and the TCRdb table lists in-frame clones only, not all of them. Seen here are approximately 180,000 clones, 60% to 80% observed once, and the top ten hold roughly 5.8%. The sequencing input was PBMCs. These receptors all stem from a man aged 40-50 years in good health and CMV-seropositive.

The chain uses TRBV29-1 and TRBJ1-4; TRBD1 is a possible D gene (6 bases). Germline CDR1 SQVTM, CDR2 ANQGSEA. Between the trimmed V and J ends, which lost 4 bases and 6 bases, there was a span of 12 bases. The CDR3 has 13 residues. The CDR3 region has the DNA TGCAGCGTTGTAGGGACAAAGGATGAAAAACTGTTTTTT. It specifies CSVVGTKDEKLFF.

The chain has TRBV9 and TRBJ2-7; 7 bases are a match to TRBD2. J was trimmed by 2 bases and V by 0 bases; bases with no gene match: 2. CDR1 and CDR2 (germline): SGDLS, YYNGEE. This CDR3 is 14 amino acids long. The CDR3 bases are TGTGCCAGCAGCGTAGTAGCGGGCACCTACGAGCAGTACTTC. Its translation is CASSVVAGTYEQYF.

The chain is built from TRBV28 and TRBJ2-7; 7 nucleotides agree with TRBD2. The CDR3 sequence is 16 residues long. The V and J ends lost 6 bases and 3 bases, in that order; junction bases with no gene match: 14. CDR1 and CDR2 (germline): MDHEN, SYDVKM. This chain's CDR3 is CASSGRQLRFGYEQYF. The CDR3 DNA reads TGTGCCAGCAGCGGGAGGCAGCTGCGGTTTGGCTACGAGCAGTACTTC. The full variable domain, its missing parts supplied by reference TRBV28 and TRBJ2-7, is DVKVTQSSRYLVKRTGEKVFLECVQDMDHENMFWYRQDPGLGLRLIYFSYDVKMKEKGDIPEGYSVSREKKERFSLILESASTNQTSMYLCASSGRQLRFGYEQYFGPGTRLTVT.

This clone was counted a single time. The chain couples TRBV9 to TRBJ2-7; D perhaps matches TRBD1 (6 bases). The V end was cut by 3 bases, the J end by 0 bases, with 13 bases between. The germline V gene encodes CDR1 SGDLS and CDR2 YYNGEE. CDR3 length: 15 amino acids. CDR3 DNA sequence: TGTGCCAGCAGCGCCTCCGGGACAAACTCCTACGAGCAGTACTTC. Amino acids: CASSASGTNSYEQYF.

The V call is TRBV6-6, the J call TRBJ2-7, with TRBD2 matching 7 bases. The germline V gene has CDR1 MNHNY and CDR2 SVGAGI (reference sequence). V shed 4 bases and J 3 bases; nucleotides not matched to a gene: 9. The CDR3 loop spans 15 amino acids. The CDR3 region has the DNA TGTGCCAGCAGTTCCCCAGCGGGAAGCATCTACGAGCAGTACTTC. It specifies CASSSPAGSIYEQYF.

This clone showed up just a few times. V and J are TRBV5-1 and TRBJ2-7; D is perhaps TRBD1 (6 bases). Germline V gene data show CDR1 as SGHRS and CDR2 as YFSETQ. The CDR3 runs 15 residues. The ends were cut back, 0 bases at V and 0 bases at J, with 10 bases in the middle. The CDR3 is CASSLGTASSYEQYF. The CDR3 nucleotides are TGCGCCAGCAGCTTGGGGACAGCGAGCTCCTACGAGCAGTACTTC. The whole variable domain, remainder taken from reference TRBV5-1 and TRBJ2-7, is KAGVTQTPRYLIKTRGQQVTLSCSPISGHRSVSWYQQTPGQGLQFLFEYFSETQRNKGNFPGRFSGRQFSNSRSEMNVSTLELGDSALYLCASSLGTASSYEQYFGPGTRLTVT.

A single count supports this clone. The CDR3 nucleotides are TGTGCCAGCAGTTACTCGACAGCGGGGGCCTACGAGCAGTACTTC. Residues: CASSYSTAGAYEQYF. This chain connects TRBV6-6 to TRBJ2-5, with 8 nucleotides matching TRBD2. The last part of the DNA fits TRBJ2-7 better; the J call may be wrong. This CDR3 contains 15 residues. Germline CDR1 is MNHNY and CDR2 is SVGAGI (reference sequence).

The chain combines TRBV10-3 with TRBJ2-1; no firm D call. The CDR3 is 11 amino acids. Trimming cost V 2 bases and J 7 bases, with 3 bases left between them. CDR1 and CDR2 (germline): ENHRY, SYGVKD. CDR3 in amino acids: CAISELNEQFF. The CDR3 region has the DNA TGTGCCATCAGTGAGCTGAATGAGCAGTTCTTC.

CDR3 bases: TGTGCCAGCAGCTTCCTTCCCCCCTACGAGCAGTACTTC. It encodes CASSFLPPYEQYF. The J gene is TRBJ2-7, the V gene TRBV7-2; D is unresolved. The CDR3 has 13 residues. Germline V gene sequence: CDR1 SGHTA, CDR2 FQGNSA. Trimming stripped 3 bases from V and 2 bases from J, with 8 bases between.

This clone was picked up a small number of times. The J gene is TRBJ2-2, the V gene TRBV7-2, with 8 bases fitting TRBD2. After removal of 5 bases from V and 8 bases from J, the junction contained 4 bases not matched to a gene. CDR3 length: 13 residues. CDR1 is SGHTA, CDR2 FQGNSA, per germline. As DNA, the CDR3 is TGTGCCAGCAGCGAAAGCGGGAGTGGGGAGCTGTTTTTT. This codes for CASSESGSGELFF.

This clone has a handful of counts. This chain connects TRBV27 to TRBJ1-2; 9 bases are a match to TRBD1. Germline CDR1 MNHEY, CDR2 SMNVEV (reference sequence). The CDR3 contains 17 residues. Here the CDR3 DNA reads TGTGTCACCGAAAAAACAAGACGGGACAGGGTTCAAAATGGCTACACCTTC. It encodes CVTEKTRRDRVQNGYTF.

This chain uses TRBV2 with TRBJ1-1; D gene ambiguous. The V gene's germline CDR1 is SNHLY and CDR2 FYNNEI. V dropped 8 bases and J dropped 5 bases, with 9 bases sitting between them. This CDR3 is built from 11 residues. In nucleotides, the CDR3 is TGTGCCAGCCGGAAGGAGACTGAAGCTTTCTTT. Protein: CASRKETEAFF.

This chain joins TRBV2 and TRBJ1-5; 9 bases agree with TRBD1. Germline V gene lookup returns CDR1 SNHLY and CDR2 FYNNEI. V was pared by 5 bases and J by 5 bases, with 4 bases of the junction left unmatched. CDR3 length: 14 amino acids. CDR3 sequence (DNA): TGTGCCAGCAGTTTGGACAGGGGAGATCAGCCCCAGCATTTT. Protein product: CASSLDRGDQPQHF.

This clone was seen just once. V and J are TRBV30 and TRBJ2-1, with a possible D match to TRBD2 (5 bases). CDR3 size: 13 residues. V lost 0 bases, J lost 9 bases, and 12 bases lay in between. Germline lookup yields CDR1 GTSNPN and CDR2 SVGIG (reference sequence). The CDR3 DNA follows: TGTGCCTGGAGTGTAGCTAGCAGGCGTGAGCAGTTCTTC. Residues: CAWSVASRREQFF.

The rearrangement links TRBV19 to TRBJ2-5, with 9 bases lining up with TRBD1. The CDR3 has 16 residues. V gave up 3 bases and J gave up 5 bases; unmatched junction bases: 10. CDR1 is LNHDA and CDR2 is SQIVND in the germline V gene (reference sequence). The CDR3 sequence: CASSIVVGQGRETQYF. The CDR3 DNA sequence: TGTGCCAGTAGTATTGTCGTAGGACAGGGGAGGGAGACCCAGTACTTC.

The J gene is TRBJ2-5, the V gene TRBV10-3; 12 nucleotides line up with TRBD2. Looked up from germline, CDR1 is ENHRY and CDR2 is SYGVKD. The CDR3 runs to 14 residues. The V segment lost 11 bases and the J segment 4 bases; nucleotides outside the gene matches: 8. CDR3 sequence (DNA): TGTGCCGCTGGACTAGCGGGAACCCCAGAGACCCAGTACTTC. Its translation: CAAGLAGTPETQYF.

This chain connects TRBV7-6 to TRBJ1-3; TRBD1 agrees at 11 bases. The germline V gene has CDR1 SGHVS and CDR2 FNYEAQ. CDR3 length: 15 residues. V lost 5 bases to trimming and J lost 8 bases; unmatched junction nucleotides: 8. The CDR3 loop reads CASSPRTGGEDTIYF. The CDR3 DNA reads TGTGCCAGCAGCCCTAGGACAGGGGGCGAGGACACCATATATTTT.

The rearrangement links TRBV5-4 to TRBJ2-5; 7 bases line up with TRBD1. The CDR3 is 16 residues long. The germline V gene encodes CDR1 SGHNT and CDR2 YYREEE (reference sequence). The ends lost 0 bases at V and 2 bases at J; junction bases unmatched: 7. This CDR3 reads CASSLATQGWQETQYF. CDR3 bases: TGTGCCAGCAGCTTGGCCACACAGGGGTGGCAAGAGACCCAGTACTTC.

This clone occurred a few times. The chain joins TRBV7-2 to TRBJ1-1; D is uncertain. Germline-derived CDR1 and CDR2 are SGHTA and FQGNSA. V was trimmed by 2 bases and J by 3 bases, leaving 10 bases between them. The CDR3 runs to 14 residues. CDR3 residues: CASSLLTRDTEAFF. CDR3 coding DNA: TGTGCCAGCAGCTTACTAACTCGGGACACTGAAGCTTTCTTT. The entire variable domain, with the rest obtained from reference TRBV7-2 and TRBJ1-1, is as follows: GAGVSQSPSNKVTEKGKDVELRCDPISGHTALYWYRQSLGQGLEFLIYFQGNSAPDKSGLPSDRFSAERTGGSVSTLTIQRTQQEDSAVYLCASSLLTRDTEAFFGQGTRLTVV.

The chain has TRBV4-2 and TRBJ2-3; TRBD2 matches at 7 bases. The V and J ends lost 0 bases and 6 bases, in that order; junction bases with no gene match: 12. Germline assignment: CDR1 LGHNA and CDR2 YNFKEQ. This CDR3 contains 17 residues. The CDR3: CASSQEMMRENRDTQYF. In nucleotides, the CDR3 is TGTGCCAGCAGCCAAGAAATGATGCGGGAGAATCGGGATACGCAGTATTTT.